The TCR beta chain under discussion was sequenced for a study of T cells in Graves' hyperthyroidism and ophthalmopathy. Study findings and constraints: In blood, most of the thyroid clonotypes expanded above 0.001 were also present. Ophthalmopathy and stable hyperthyroidism were separated by a 13 V-J model.

In regard to this clonotype: Its antigen is unknown.

TCR beta CDR3 regions were amplified from RNA transcripts. The study used the HTBI primer set for a first-round RT-PCR of the TCR CDR3. TCRdb analysed the multiplex PCR reads with MiXCR anew, one entry per CDR3 protein. This sample has roughly 300,000 distinct CDR3 sequences, with approximately 22% found just once. Germline CDR1 MNHEY, CDR2 SVGEGT. The CDR3 sequence is 14 residues long. Trimming removed 6 bases from V and 3 bases from J, with 12 bases in between. Material for sequencing was blood. This sequence joins TRBV6-2 or TRBV6-3 and TRBJ1-5; the D is unclear. The receptor comes from a woman aged 45-59 years with Graves' hyperthyroidism. The CDR3 region is CASRPPGSNQPQHF. The CDR3 coding sequence is TGTGCCAGCAGACCCCCTGGGTCCAATCAGCCCCAGCATTTT.